This T cell receptor beta chain derives from a study of blood T cell repertoires in COVID-19. Germline V CDR1 and CDR2: MDHEN, SYDVKM. The V segment lost 5 bases and the J segment 8 bases; nucleotides outside the gene matches: 8. The CDR3 contains 13 residues. This table comes from immunoSEQ multiplex PCR, and its TCRdb copy is limited to in-frame clones, with some not included. Among approximately 70,000 clones listed, around nine tenths were seen once. This clonotype originated in a woman aged 55-75 years with acute or convalescent COVID-19. The sample was peripheral blood. V usage is TRBV28 and J usage is TRBJ1-2; TRBD1 aligns across 7 bases. CDR3 in DNA: TGTGCCAGCAGTCCGACAGGGTCGGGAGGCTACACCTTC. Amino acids: CASSPTGSGGYTF.